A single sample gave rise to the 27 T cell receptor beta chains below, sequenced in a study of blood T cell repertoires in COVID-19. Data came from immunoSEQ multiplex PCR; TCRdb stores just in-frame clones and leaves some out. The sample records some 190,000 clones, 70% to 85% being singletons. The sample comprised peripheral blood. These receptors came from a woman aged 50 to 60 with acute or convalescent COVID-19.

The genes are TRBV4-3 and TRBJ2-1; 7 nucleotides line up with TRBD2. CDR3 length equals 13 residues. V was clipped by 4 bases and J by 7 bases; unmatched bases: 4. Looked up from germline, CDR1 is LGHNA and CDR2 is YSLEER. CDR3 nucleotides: TGCGCCAGCAGCCGGGGGAGGGAGAATGAGCAGTTCTTC. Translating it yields CASSRGRENEQFF.

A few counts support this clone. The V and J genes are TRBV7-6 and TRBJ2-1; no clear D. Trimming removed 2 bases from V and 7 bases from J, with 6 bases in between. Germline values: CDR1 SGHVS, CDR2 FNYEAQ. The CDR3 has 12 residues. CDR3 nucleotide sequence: TGTGCCAGCAGCTTAACAGAGAATGAGCAGTTCTTC. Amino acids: CASSLTENEQFF.

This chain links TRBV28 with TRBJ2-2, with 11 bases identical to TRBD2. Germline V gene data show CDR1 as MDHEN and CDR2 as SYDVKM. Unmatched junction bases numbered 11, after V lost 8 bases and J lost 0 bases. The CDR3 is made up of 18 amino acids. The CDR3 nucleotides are TGTGCCAGCGGGCGACTAGCGGGACTCACAGCGAACACCGGGGAGCTGTTTTTT. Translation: CASGRLAGLTANTGELFF.

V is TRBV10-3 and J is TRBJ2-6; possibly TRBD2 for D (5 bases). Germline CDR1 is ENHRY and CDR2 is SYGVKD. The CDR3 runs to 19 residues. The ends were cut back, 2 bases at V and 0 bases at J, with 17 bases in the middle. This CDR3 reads CAISERDDPTHSGANVLTF. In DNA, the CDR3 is TGTGCCATCAGTGAGCGGGATGACCCTACCCACTCTGGGGCCAACGTCCTGACTTTC.

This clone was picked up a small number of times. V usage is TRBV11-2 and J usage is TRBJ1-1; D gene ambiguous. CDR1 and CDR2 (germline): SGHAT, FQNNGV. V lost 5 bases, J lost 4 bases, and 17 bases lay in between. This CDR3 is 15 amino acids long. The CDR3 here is CASSPKSLLTTEAFF. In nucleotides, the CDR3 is TGTGCCAGCAGCCCCAAGTCCTTACTCACCACTGAAGCTTTCTTT.

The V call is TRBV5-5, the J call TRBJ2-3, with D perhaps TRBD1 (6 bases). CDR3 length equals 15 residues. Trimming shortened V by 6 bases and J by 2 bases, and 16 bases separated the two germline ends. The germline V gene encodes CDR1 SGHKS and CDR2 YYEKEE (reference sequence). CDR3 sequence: CASNGFGTNTDTQYF. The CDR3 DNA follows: TGTGCCAGCAATGGTTTCGGGACAAACACAGATACGCAGTATTTT. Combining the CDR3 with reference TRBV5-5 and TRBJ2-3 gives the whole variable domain DAGVTQSPTHLIKTRGQQVTLRCSPISGHKSVSWYQQVLGQGPQFIFQYYEKEERGRGNFPDRFSARQFPNYSSELNVNALLLGDSALYLCASNGFGTNTDTQYFGPGTRLTVL.

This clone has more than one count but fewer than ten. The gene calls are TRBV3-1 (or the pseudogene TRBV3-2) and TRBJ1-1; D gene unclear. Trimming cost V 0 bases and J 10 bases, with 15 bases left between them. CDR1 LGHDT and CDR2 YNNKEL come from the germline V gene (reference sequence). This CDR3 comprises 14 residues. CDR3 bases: TGTGCCAGCAGCCAAGATATCACCACTAAGACAGCTTTCTTT. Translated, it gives CASSQDITTKTAFF.

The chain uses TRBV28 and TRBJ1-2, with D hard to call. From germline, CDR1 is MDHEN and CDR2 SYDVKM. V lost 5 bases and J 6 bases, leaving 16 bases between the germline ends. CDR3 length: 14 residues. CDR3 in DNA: TGTGCCAGCAGTCATTACACAGAAGCCGATGGCTACACCTTC. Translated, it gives CASSHYTEADGYTF.

CDR3 DNA sequence: TGCGCCAGCAGCTGGACAGGGGTCGACACCGGGGAGCTGTTTTTT. As protein: CASSWTGVDTGELFF. This chain joins TRBV5-1 and TRBJ2-2; 9 bases align to TRBD1. CDR1 and CDR2 from the germline V gene are SGHRS and YFSETQ. With 3 bases clipped from V and 3 bases from J, the junction kept 3 bases outside the gene matches. This CDR3 comprises 15 residues.

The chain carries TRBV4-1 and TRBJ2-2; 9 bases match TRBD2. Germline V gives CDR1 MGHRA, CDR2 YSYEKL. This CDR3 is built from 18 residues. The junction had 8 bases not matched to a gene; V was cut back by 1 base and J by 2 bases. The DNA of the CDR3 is TGCGCCAGCAGCCAAGTTTCCAGGCTAGCGGGAAACACCGGGGAGCTGTTTTTT. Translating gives CASSQVSRLAGNTGELFF.

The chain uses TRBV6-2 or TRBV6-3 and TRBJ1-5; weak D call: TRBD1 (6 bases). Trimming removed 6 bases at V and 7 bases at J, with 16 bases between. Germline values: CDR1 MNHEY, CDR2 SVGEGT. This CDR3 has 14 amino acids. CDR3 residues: CASSHGGAGQPQHF. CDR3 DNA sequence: TGTGCCAGCAGCCACGGGGGGGCAGGGCAGCCCCAGCATTTT.

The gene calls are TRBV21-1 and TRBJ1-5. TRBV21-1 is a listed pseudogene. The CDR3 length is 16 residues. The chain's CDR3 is CASSKPPPGGYQPQHF. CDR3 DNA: TGTGCCAGCAGCAAACCCCCCCCGGGTGGTTATCAGCCCCAGCATTTT.

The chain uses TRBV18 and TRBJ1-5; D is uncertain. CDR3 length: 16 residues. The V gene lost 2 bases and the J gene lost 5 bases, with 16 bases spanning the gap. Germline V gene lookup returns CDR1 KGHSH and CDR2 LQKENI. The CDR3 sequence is CASSPIGGNGDQPQHF. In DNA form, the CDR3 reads TGTGCCAGCTCACCAATCGGAGGGAACGGCGATCAGCCCCAGCATTTT.

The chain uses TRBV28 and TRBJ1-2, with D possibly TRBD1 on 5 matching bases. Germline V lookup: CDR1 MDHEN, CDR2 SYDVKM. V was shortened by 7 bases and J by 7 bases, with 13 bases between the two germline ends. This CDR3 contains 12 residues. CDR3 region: CASTPTGVGYTF. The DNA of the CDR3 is TGTGCCAGCACCCCAACGGGGGTTGGCTACACCTTC.

This CDR3 reads CASSYDEVGGAIPPLHF. The CDR3 nucleotides are TGTGCCAGCAGCTATGATGAGGTTGGGGGGGCGATTCCACCCCTCCACTTT. This chain uses TRBV5-4 with TRBJ1-6, with a possible D match to TRBD1 (6 bases). This CDR3 spans 17 amino acids. V was trimmed by 3 bases and J by 11 bases, leaving 24 bases between them. The germline CDR1 and CDR2 sequences are SGHNT and YYREEE (reference sequence). Based on the CDR3 plus reference TRBV5-4 and TRBJ1-6, the full variable domain is ETGVTQSPTHLIKTRGQQVTLRCSSQSGHNTVSWYQQALGQGPQFIFQYYREEENGRGNFPPRFSGLQFPNYSSELNVNALELDDSALYLCASSYDEVGGAIPPLHFGNGTRLTVT.

The DNA of the CDR3 is TGCGCCAGCACCCTGACAGTTACCGGGGAGCTGTTTTTT. This gives the protein CASTLTVTGELFF. The chain couples TRBV5-1 to TRBJ2-2; D might be TRBD1 (5 bases). Germline V gene sequence: CDR1 SGHRS, CDR2 YFSETQ. This CDR3 contains 13 residues. Trimming cost V 6 bases and J 5 bases, with 11 bases left between them.

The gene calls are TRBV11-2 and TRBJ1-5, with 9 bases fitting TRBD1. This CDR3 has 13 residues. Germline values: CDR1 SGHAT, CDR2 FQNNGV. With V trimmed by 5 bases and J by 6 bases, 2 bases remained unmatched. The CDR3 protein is CASSRDRAQPQHF. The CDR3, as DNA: TGTGCCAGCAGCCGGGACAGGGCTCAGCCCCAGCATTTT.

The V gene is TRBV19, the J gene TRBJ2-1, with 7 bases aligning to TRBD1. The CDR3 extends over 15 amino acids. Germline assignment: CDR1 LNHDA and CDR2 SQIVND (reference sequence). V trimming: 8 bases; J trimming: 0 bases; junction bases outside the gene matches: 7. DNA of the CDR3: TGTGCCAGTGGCCCGGGACAGAGCTCCTACAATGAGCAGTTCTTC. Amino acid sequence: CASGPGQSSYNEQFF.

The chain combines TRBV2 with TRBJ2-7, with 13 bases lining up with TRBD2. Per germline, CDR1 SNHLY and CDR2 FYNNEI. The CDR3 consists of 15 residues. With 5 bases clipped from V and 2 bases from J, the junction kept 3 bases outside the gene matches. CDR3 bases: TGTGCCAGCAGTAAAGGACTAGCGGGAGCCTACGAGCAGTACTTC. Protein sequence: CASSKGLAGAYEQYF.

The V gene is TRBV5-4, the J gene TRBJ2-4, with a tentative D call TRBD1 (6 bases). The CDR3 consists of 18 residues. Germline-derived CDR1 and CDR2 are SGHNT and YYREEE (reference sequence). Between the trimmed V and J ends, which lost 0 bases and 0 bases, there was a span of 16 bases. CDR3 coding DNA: TGTGCCAGCAGCTTGGCAGGTCGGCAGGGGATAGCCAAAAACATTCAGTACTTC. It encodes CASSLAGRQGIAKNIQYF.

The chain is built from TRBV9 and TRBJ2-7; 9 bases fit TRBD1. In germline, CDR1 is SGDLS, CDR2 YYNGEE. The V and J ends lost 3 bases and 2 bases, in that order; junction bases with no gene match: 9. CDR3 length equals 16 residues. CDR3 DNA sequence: TGTGCCAGCAGCGCAATGACAGGGGGGCAGCCCTACGAGCAGTACTTC. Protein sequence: CASSAMTGGQPYEQYF.

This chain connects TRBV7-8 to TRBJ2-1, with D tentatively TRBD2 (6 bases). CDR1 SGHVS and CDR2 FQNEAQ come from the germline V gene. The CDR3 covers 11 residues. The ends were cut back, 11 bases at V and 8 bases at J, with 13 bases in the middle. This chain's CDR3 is CAAGTGDEQFF. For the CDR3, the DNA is TGTGCCGCAGGAACGGGGGATGAGCAGTTCTTC.

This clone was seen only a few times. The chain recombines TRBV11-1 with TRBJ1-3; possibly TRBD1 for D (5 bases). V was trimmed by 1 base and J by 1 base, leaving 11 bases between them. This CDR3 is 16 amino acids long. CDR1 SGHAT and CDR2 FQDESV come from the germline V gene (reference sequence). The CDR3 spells CASSLGTNHSGNTIYF. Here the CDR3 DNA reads TGTGCCAGCAGCTTAGGGACAAATCATTCTGGAAACACCATATATTTT.

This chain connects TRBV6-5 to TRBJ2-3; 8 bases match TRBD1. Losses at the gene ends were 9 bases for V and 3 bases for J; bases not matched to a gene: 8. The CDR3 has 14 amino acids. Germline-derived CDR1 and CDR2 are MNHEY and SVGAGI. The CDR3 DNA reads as TGTGCCAGTCGTCGGACAGGGAAGACAGATACGCAGTATTTT. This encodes CASRRTGKTDTQYF.

DNA for the CDR3: TGTGCCAGCAGCAATAAGGGACAGCCGTTTAATCAGCCCCAGCATTTT. Its translation is CASSNKGQPFNQPQHF. The gene calls are TRBV21-1 and TRBJ1-5; the table assigns TRBD1, which was not confirmed against the DNA. TRBV21-1 is an annotated pseudogene. This CDR3 spans 16 amino acids.

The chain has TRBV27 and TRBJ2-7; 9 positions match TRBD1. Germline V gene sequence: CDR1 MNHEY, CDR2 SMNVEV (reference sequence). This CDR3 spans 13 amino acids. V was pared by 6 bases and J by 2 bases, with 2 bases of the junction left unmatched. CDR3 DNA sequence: TGTGCCAGCAGAGGGACAGGGACCTACGAGCAGTACTTC. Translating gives CASRGTGTYEQYF.

CDR3 sequence reads: CASSFRWDSYEQYF. CDR3 in DNA: TGTGCCAGCAGTTTTAGATGGGACAGCTACGAGCAGTACTTC. The genes are TRBV27 and TRBJ2-7, with TRBD1 matching over 7 bases. CDR3 length: 14 residues. From germline, CDR1 is MNHEY and CDR2 SMNVEV (reference sequence). Trimming took 3 bases from V and 3 from J; bases not matched to a gene: 5.